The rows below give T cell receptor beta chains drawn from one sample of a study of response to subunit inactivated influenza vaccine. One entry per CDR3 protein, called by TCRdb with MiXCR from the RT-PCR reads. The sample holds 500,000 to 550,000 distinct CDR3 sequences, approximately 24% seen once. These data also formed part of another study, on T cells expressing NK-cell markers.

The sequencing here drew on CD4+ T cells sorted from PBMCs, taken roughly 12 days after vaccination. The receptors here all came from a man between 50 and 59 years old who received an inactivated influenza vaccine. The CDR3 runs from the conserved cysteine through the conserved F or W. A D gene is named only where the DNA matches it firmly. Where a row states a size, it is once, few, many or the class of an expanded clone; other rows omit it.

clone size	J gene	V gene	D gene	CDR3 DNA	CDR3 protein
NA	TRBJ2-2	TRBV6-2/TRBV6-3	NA	TGTGCCAGCAGTTACTCGATCGGGGAGCTGTTTTTT	CASSYSIGELFF
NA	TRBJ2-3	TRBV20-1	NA	TGCAGTGCGTATAGGGGCACAGATACGCAGTATTTT	CSAYRGTDTQYF
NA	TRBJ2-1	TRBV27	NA	TGTGCCAGCAGTTTAGCCAGGGAAAGCGGTGAGCAGTTCTTC	CASSLARESGEQFF
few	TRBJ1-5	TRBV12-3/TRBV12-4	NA	TGTGCCAGCAGTTTAGCTAAGACAGTGTATAGCAATCAGCCCCAGCATTTT	CASSLAKTVYSNQPQHF
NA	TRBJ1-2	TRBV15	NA	TGTGCCACCAGCAGAGCTTCAGGGGCCTATGGCTACACCTTC	CATSRASGAYGYTF
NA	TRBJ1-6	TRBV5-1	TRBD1	TGCGCCAGCAGCCACGACAGGGCTTCGCATTCACCCCTCCACTTT	CASSHDRASHSPLHF
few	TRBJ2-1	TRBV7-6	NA	TGTGCCAGCAGCTTATATGGTAATGAGCAGTTCTTC	CASSLYGNEQFF
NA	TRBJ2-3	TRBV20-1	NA	TGCAGTGCTAAAGCGGGAGATACGCAGTATTTT	CSAKAGDTQYF
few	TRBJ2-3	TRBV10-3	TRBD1	TGTGCCATCAGTTCCAGGACAGGGCCAGATACGCAGTATTTT	CAISSRTGPDTQYF
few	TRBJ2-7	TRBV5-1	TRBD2	TGCGCCAGCAGCTTGGATCCGGGGGGGATTACCTACGAGCAGTACTTC	CASSLDPGGITYEQYF
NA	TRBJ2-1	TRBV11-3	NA	TGTGCCAGCAGCTTAGATCTCGGGACCCAGACCCAGCAGTTCTTC	CASSLDLGTQTQQFF
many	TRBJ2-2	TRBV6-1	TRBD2	TGTGCCAGCAAGGGACTAGCGGGAGTGGGTGGCACCGGGGAGCTGTTTTTT	CASKGLAGVGGTGELFF
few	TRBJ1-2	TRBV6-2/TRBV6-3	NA	TGTGCCAGCAGTCAGGGACGAAGGAATGGCTACACCTTC	CASSQGRRNGYTF
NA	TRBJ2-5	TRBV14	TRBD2	TGTGCCAGCAGCCCCATCGGGGCTAGCGGGCAAGAGACCCAGTACTTC	CASSPIGASGQETQYF
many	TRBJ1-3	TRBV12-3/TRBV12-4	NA	TGTGCCAGCAGGAGTACAGGGACCGGAAACACCATATATTTT	CASRSTGTGNTIYF
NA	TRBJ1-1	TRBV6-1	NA	TGTGCCAGCAGCGTTCGGAGGGGGACTGAAGCTTTCTTT	CASSVRRGTEAFF
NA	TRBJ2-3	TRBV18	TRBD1	TGTGCCAGCTCACCTGGACAGGTCCCCGATACGCAGTATTTT	CASSPGQVPDTQYF
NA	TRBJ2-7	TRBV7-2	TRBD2	TGTGCCAGCAGGCTACTAGCGGGAGTGGGCGAGCAGTACTTC	CASRLLAGVGEQYF
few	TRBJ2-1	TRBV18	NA	TGTGCCAGCTCACCCAGTAGAGTTAATTACAATGAGCAGTTCTTC	CASSPSRVNYNEQFF
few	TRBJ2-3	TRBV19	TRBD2	TGTGCCGCCCGACCCGCCAGCGGGGGGCTCCGCACAGATACGCAGTATTTT	CAARPASGGLRTDTQYF
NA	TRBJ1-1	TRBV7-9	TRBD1	TGTGCCAGCAGTCGGGGACAGGGGACAACTGAAGCTTTCTTT	CASSRGQGTTEAFF
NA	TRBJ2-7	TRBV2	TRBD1	TGTGCCAGCAGCCAAAGACAGGGCCCATACTACGAGCAGTACTTC	CASSQRQGPYYEQYF
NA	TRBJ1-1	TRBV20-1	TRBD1	TGCAGTGCTGTAGACAGGGAGTGGATGAACACTGAAGCTTTCTTT	CSAVDREWMNTEAFF
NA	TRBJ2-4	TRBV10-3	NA	TGTGCCATCAGTGTAGACAGGTGGGACATTCAGTACTTC	CAISVDRWDIQYF
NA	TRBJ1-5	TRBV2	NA	TGTGCCAGCAAAGGACAATCGGGTCAGCCCCAGCATTTT	CASKGQSGQPQHF
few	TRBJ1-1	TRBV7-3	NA	TGTGCCAGCAGCTTATCGGCTGGGGCGCTAGCTTTCTTT	CASSLSAGALAFF
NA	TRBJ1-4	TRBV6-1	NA	TGTGCCAGCGCACAACAGCTTACAACTAATGAAAAACTGTTTTTT	CASAQQLTTNEKLFF
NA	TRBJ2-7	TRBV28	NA	TGTGCCAGCAGTTTCAGTGGTTCAACATCCTACGAGCAGTACTTC	CASSFSGSTSYEQYF
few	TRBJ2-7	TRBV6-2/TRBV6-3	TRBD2	TGTGCCAGCAGTTACGGGCGGGAGGGCCGCTACGAGCAGTACTTC	CASSYGREGRYEQYF
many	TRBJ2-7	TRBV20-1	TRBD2	TGCAGTGCACATGGTAGCGGGAGAGTAAATTCCTACGAGCAGTACTTC	CSAHGSGRVNSYEQYF